This TCR beta chain originates from a study of PD-1 and CTLA-4 blockade in melanoma. CDR3 length equals 15 residues. Germline V lookup: CDR1 WNHNN, CDR2 SYGVQD (reference sequence). V lost 7 bases, J lost 0 bases, and 15 bases lay in between. Libraries were prepared by immunoSEQ multiplex PCR; TCRdb keeps only in-frame clonotypes and omits some of them. The sample has around 31,000 clones, roughly 90% seen once. The source material was CD8+ T cells from peripheral blood, sampled from a patient given anti-PD-1 treatment. The sequence came from a human donor with melanoma. This rearrangement joins TRBV10-1 to TRBJ1-1; D may be TRBD1 (5 bases). CDR3 in amino acids: CASTPGRGVNTEAFF. Here the CDR3 DNA reads TGCGCCAGCACGCCAGGGAGGGGAGTGAACACTGAAGCTTTCTTT.